Each of the 7 T cell receptor beta chains below was sequenced from the same sample in a study of blood T cell repertoires in COVID-19. Profiled with immunoSEQ multiplex PCR; TCRdb holds only in-frame clones, not every one. The data show about 160,000 clones, with around 82% seen just once and around 7% held by the top ten. The sequenced sample was peripheral blood. The source of these receptors is a woman between 40 and 50 years old with COVID-19, enrolled during active disease.

This chain links TRBV3-1 (or the pseudogene TRBV3-2) with TRBJ2-4, with D perhaps TRBD1 (5 bases). The CDR3 runs 15 residues. V was pared by 3 bases and J by 3 bases, with 12 bases between. Germline V gene lookup returns CDR1 LGHDT and CDR2 YNNKEL (reference sequence). The CDR3 loop is CASSHPGLSKNIQYF. The DNA for the CDR3 is TGTGCCAGCAGCCATCCAGGGCTGAGCAAAAACATTCAGTACTTC.

This sequence joins TRBV5-6 and TRBJ1-5; TRBD1 matches 7 bases. Germline V gene sequence: CDR1 SGHDT, CDR2 YYEEEE. The junction had 3 bases not matched to a gene; V was cut back by 2 bases and J by 1 base. The CDR3 extends over 15 amino acids. The CDR3, as DNA: TGTGCCAGCAGCTTTAGGGGGCTCAGCAATCAGCCCCAGCATTTT. It specifies CASSFRGLSNQPQHF.

V is TRBV2 and J is TRBJ2-6; possibly TRBD1 for D (5 bases). The CDR3 has 15 amino acids. The germline CDR1 and CDR2 sequences are SNHLY and FYNNEI. V shed 6 bases and J shed 2 bases, with 11 bases lying between them. This chain's CDR3 is CASSRTITGANVLTF. CDR3 in DNA: TGTGCCAGCAGCCGGACAATCACTGGGGCCAACGTCCTGACTTTC.

This sequence joins TRBV4-1 and TRBJ2-3; 7 bases map to TRBD2. Looked up from germline, CDR1 is MGHRA and CDR2 is YSYEKL. The CDR3 is 16 amino acids. Unmatched junction bases numbered 6, after V lost 1 base and J lost 2 bases. This CDR3 is CASSQVRGGNTDTQYF. The CDR3 coding sequence is TGCGCCAGCAGCCAAGTGAGGGGAGGGAACACAGATACGCAGTATTTT.

This CDR3 is CASRVGQGVEGYTF. As DNA, the CDR3 is TGTGCCAGCAGAGTGGGACAGGGTGTAGAAGGCTACACCTTC. V is TRBV6-5 and J is TRBJ1-2, with 9 bases lining up with TRBD1. CDR3 length: 14 amino acids. Unmatched junction bases numbered 10, after V lost 6 bases and J lost 8 bases. Germline CDR1 MNHEY, CDR2 SVGAGI.

This clone was seen only once. The chain couples TRBV6-6 to TRBJ2-1; 8 bases map to TRBD1. Per germline, CDR1 MNHNY and CDR2 SVGAGI (reference sequence). There are 15 residues in the CDR3. Trimming removed 0 bases from V and 8 bases from J; junction bases left unmatched: 6. The CDR3 spells CASSYSGRGLDEQFF. CDR3 sequence (DNA): TGTGCCAGCAGTTACTCGGGCAGGGGGCTAGATGAGCAGTTCTTC.

This clone was picked up one time. This chain links TRBV5-1 with TRBJ2-1; D is possibly TRBD1 (6 bases). CDR1 and CDR2 from the germline V gene are SGHRS and YFSETQ. The CDR3 contains 12 residues. Trimming removed 6 bases at V and 9 bases at J, with 13 bases between. The CDR3 here is CASIQGNGEQFF. CDR3 sequence (DNA): TGCGCCAGCATTCAGGGGAACGGTGAGCAGTTCTTC.